One and the same sample provided the 12 T cell receptor beta chains below, sequenced in a study of CD8+ T cells in alopecia areata. Sequencing templates came from extracted RNA that was reverse transcribed into cDNA. The assay was immunoSEQ multiplex PCR, and TCRdb's table has in-frame clones only and misses some. Found here are some 180,000 clones, 45% to 70% of them singletons; the top ten hold 4.5% to 6%. Material: CD8+ T cells sorted from blood. Receptor source: a human donor in good health.

The chain links TRBV7-9 to TRBJ2-1; 12 positions agree with TRBD2. Losses at the gene ends were 7 bases for V and 5 bases for J; bases not matched to a gene: 3. The CDR3 consists of 14 residues. Germline CDR1 reads SEHNR; CDR2 reads FQNEAQ (reference sequence). The CDR3 loop reads CASTSSGGDNEQFF. For the CDR3, the DNA is TGTGCCAGCACCTCTAGCGGGGGGGACAATGAGCAGTTCTTC.

The table lists this clone with a few counts. The gene calls are TRBV27 and TRBJ1-3; D not resolved. CDR1 is MNHEY, CDR2 SMNVEV, per germline (reference sequence). The CDR3 totals 11 residues. V dropped 3 bases and J dropped 4 bases, with 1 base sitting between them. The CDR3 loop reads CASSFGNTIYF. In nucleotides, the CDR3 is TGTGCCAGCAGTTTCGGAAACACCATATATTTT.

The chain joins TRBV6-5 to TRBJ1-2, with D possibly matching TRBD1 (5 bases). The CDR3 spans 14 residues. The germline CDR1 and CDR2 sequences are MNHEY and SVGAGI. The V and J ends lost 2 bases and 4 bases respectively, with 11 bases between them. The CDR3 nucleotides are TGTGCCAGCAGTTACGGGGCAGCCAGCTATGGCTACACCTTC. This sequence encodes CASSYGAASYGYTF.

This clone turned up a few times. The chain couples TRBV15 to TRBJ1-1; D gene unclear. Per the germline V gene, CDR1 is LNHNV and CDR2 is YYDKDF (reference sequence). V shed 2 bases and J shed 4 bases, with 11 bases lying between them. CDR3 length equals 14 residues. CDR3 DNA sequence: TGTGCCACCAGCAGAAAAAGGGAATCCACTGAAGCTTTCTTT. Its protein is CATSRKRESTEAFF.

Here the CDR3 reads CASTSWGAGYGYTF. CDR3 DNA sequence: TGCGCCAGCACCTCGTGGGGGGCCGGCTATGGCTACACCTTC. The chain couples TRBV4-1 to TRBJ1-2, with D possibly being TRBD1 (6 bases). The CDR3 contains 14 residues. V was pared by 7 bases and J by 4 bases, with 16 bases between. Germline V CDR1 and CDR2: MGHRA, YSYEKL.

This chain links TRBV7-8 with TRBJ1-1; the D gene is possibly TRBD1 (6 bases). This CDR3 comprises 14 residues. V lost 7 bases and J lost 1, with 13 bases in between. The germline V gene has CDR1 SGHVS and CDR2 FQNEAQ. The CDR3 sequence: CASIVLTGNTEAFF. The CDR3 region has the DNA TGTGCCAGCATCGTATTGACAGGGAACACTGAAGCTTTCTTT.

The chain joins TRBV4-1 to TRBJ2-2, with 12 positions matching TRBD2. The CDR3 sequence is 15 residues long. With V trimmed by 5 bases and J by 6 bases, 4 bases remained unmatched. Germline assignment: CDR1 MGHRA and CDR2 YSYEKL. CDR3 residues: CASSGTSGWAGELFF. The CDR3 DNA is TGCGCCAGCAGCGGGACTAGCGGGTGGGCCGGGGAGCTGTTTTTT.

The table lists this clone with a few counts. The chain uses TRBV29-1 and TRBJ1-2, with a possible D match to TRBD1 (6 bases). CDR3 size: 12 residues. From germline, CDR1 is SQVTM and CDR2 ANQGSEA. V lost 4 bases, J lost 8 bases, and 14 bases lay in between. The CDR3, as DNA: TGCAGCGTTGTATGGGGGCTCGGCGGCTACACCTTC. Protein: CSVVWGLGGYTF.

The V and J genes are TRBV5-1 and TRBJ2-5; 9 bases are a match to TRBD1. The J call is uncertain, as TRBJ2-7 better fits the DNA end. From germline, CDR1 is SGHRS and CDR2 YFSETQ. This CDR3 spans 12 amino acids. The CDR3: CASGTGSYEQYF. DNA of the CDR3: TGCGCCAGCGGGACAGGGTCCTACGAGCAGTACTTC.

The genes are TRBV4-2 and TRBJ1-2, with TRBD1 matching 8 bases. V lost 0 bases to trimming and J lost 0 bases; unmatched junction nucleotides: 0. This CDR3 has 15 amino acids. Germline V gene data show CDR1 as LGHNA and CDR2 as YNFKEQ. This CDR3 is CASSQETGANYGYTF. The CDR3, as DNA: TGTGCCAGCAGCCAAGAGACAGGGGCTAACTATGGCTACACCTTC.

This clone was seen a single time. Here the CDR3 DNA reads TGTGCCAGCAGCCAAGATCCCAGCAATGAGCAGTTCTTC. Translating it yields CASSQDPSNEQFF. The chain couples TRBV4-2 to TRBJ2-1; D gene uncertain. The germline gives CDR1 LGHNA, CDR2 YNFKEQ. V lost 0 bases and J 6 bases, leaving 6 bases between the germline ends. The CDR3 spans 13 residues.

This rearrangement joins TRBV5-1 to TRBJ2-7; D possibly corresponds to TRBD2 (6 bases). Germline V gene lookup returns CDR1 SGHRS and CDR2 YFSETQ. Trimming stripped 5 bases from V and 2 bases from J, with 11 bases between. This CDR3 contains 13 residues. The CDR3 here is CASSPGGPYEQYF. The CDR3 coding sequence is TGCGCCAGCAGTCCAGGAGGGCCCTACGAGCAGTACTTC. Supplemented by reference TRBV5-1 and TRBJ2-7, the full variable domain reads KAGVTQTPRYLIKTRGQQVTLSCSPISGHRSVSWYQQTPGQGLQFLFEYFSETQRNKGNFPGRFSGRQFSNSRSEMNVSTLELGDSALYLCASSPGGPYEQYFGPGTRLTVT.